The sequence of this TCR beta chain was determined in a study of spatial heterogeneity in lung cancer. Study-wide context: Each time, sequencing found more beta-chain sequences than alpha-chain sequences.

The V gene's germline CDR1 is DFQATT and CDR2 SNEGSKA (reference sequence). V was clipped by 6 bases and J by 1 base; unmatched bases: 7. CDR3 length equals 14 residues. Time point in this sample: sample taken at primary tumor resection. Samples came from roughly 70 TRACERx patients with untreated early-stage lung cancer. Each CDR3 protein gets one entry after TCRdb re-called the 5' RACE reads with MiXCR. In the table there are 4,000 to 5,500 distinct CDR3 sequences, roughly 12% of which are singletons. Broader study findings: Tumors with more nonsynonymous mutations had more expanded intratumoral alpha and beta TCRs.

This clonotype was observed at least ten times. The antigen remains unidentified. This beta chain is off target for a library built for alpha chains, so its abundance means little. Material: lung tumor tissue, obtained at surgery. The sequence was obtained from a male donor with early-stage non-small cell lung cancer. This chain connects TRBV20-1 to TRBJ2-5; TRBD2 aligns across 8 bases. The CDR3 DNA reads as TGCAGTGCCTTGCTAGCGGGCCGCCAAGAGACCCAGTACTTC. Residues: CSALLAGRQETQYF.